This T cell receptor (beta chain) was captured in a study of T cell responses to AZD1222 COVID-19 vaccine. Data came from immunoSEQ multiplex PCR; TCRdb stores just in-frame clones and leaves some out. This sample has roughly 43,000 clones; about 82% occur once, and the top ten carry roughly 20%. This TCR was sampled from an adult who received the MenACWY meningococcal vaccine as a control. Sequencing used peripheral blood, obtained 28 days after the second dose of the MenACWY control vaccine.

The CDR3 nucleotides are TGTGCCAGCAGCCAACGGGACAGCTCTGGAAACACCATATATTTT. It yields the protein CASSQRDSSGNTIYF. The chain couples TRBV3-1 (or the pseudogene TRBV3-2) to TRBJ1-3, with 7 bases lining up with TRBD1. V lost 2 bases and J lost 0; bases outside the gene matches: 1. The CDR3 consists of 15 residues. Germline CDR1 reads LGHDT; CDR2 reads YNNKEL (reference sequence).